Sequencing of this T cell receptor beta chain was carried out in a study of control samples from healthy donors and cancer patients. Generated by immunoSEQ multiplex PCR, the TCRdb table keeps only in-frame clones and is missing some. This table has some 250,000 clones, over 75% appearing once. Between the trimmed V and J ends, which lost 2 bases and 0 bases, there was a span of 10 bases. The CDR3 totals 15 residues. Germline V gene lookup returns CDR1 SGHRS and CDR2 YFSETQ. This clone has just a few counts. The chain uses TRBV5-1 and TRBJ2-3, with a possible D match to TRBD1 (5 bases). Sequencing was performed on PBMCs. The source of this sequence is a woman aged 55-75 years with lung cancer. The DNA of the CDR3 is TGCGCCAGCAGCTTAACAGGTACTAGCACAGATACGCAGTATTTT. This sequence encodes CASSLTGTSTDTQYF.